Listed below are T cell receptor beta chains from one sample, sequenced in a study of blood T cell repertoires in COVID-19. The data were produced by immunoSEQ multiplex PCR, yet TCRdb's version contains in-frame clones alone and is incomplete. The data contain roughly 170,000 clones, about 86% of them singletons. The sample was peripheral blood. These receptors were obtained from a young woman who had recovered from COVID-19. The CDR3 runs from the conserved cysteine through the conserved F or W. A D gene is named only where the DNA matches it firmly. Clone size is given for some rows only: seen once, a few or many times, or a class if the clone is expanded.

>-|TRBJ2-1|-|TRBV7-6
CASSLAGSMGARLWNNEQFF
TGTGCCAGCAGCTTAGCGGGTAGTATGGGGGCAAGGTTATGGAACAATGAGCAGTTCTTC
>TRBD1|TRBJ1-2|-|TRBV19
CASSTLDRVYGYTF
TGTGCCAGTAGTACCCTAGACAGGGTCTATGGCTACACCTTC
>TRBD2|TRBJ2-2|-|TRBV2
CASSASGPNTGELFF
TGTGCCAGCAGTGCTAGCGGACCGAACACCGGGGAGCTGTTTTTT
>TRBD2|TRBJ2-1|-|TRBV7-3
CASSSQGTSGGALLNEQFF
TGTGCCAGCAGCTCACAGGGGACTAGCGGGGGGGCCCTCCTCAATGAGCAGTTCTTC
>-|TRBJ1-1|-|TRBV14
CASSQDRRGTEAFF
TGTGCCAGCAGCCAAGACCGGCGCGGGACTGAAGCTTTCTTT
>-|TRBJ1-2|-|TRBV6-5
CASSSDSLYGYTF
TGTGCCAGCAGTTCGGACAGCCTCTATGGCTACACCTTC
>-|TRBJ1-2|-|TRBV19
CASSIDPDSHYGYTF
TGTGCCAGTAGTATAGATCCAGACTCTCACTATGGCTACACCTTC
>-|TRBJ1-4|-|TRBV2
CASSGGSGSEKLFF
TGTGCCAGCAGTGGCGGGTCGGGTTCTGAAAAACTGTTTTTT
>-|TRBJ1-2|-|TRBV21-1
CASSYVTGNGYTF
TGTGCCAGCAGCTATGTGACAGGGAATGGCTACACCTTC
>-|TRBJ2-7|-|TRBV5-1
CASSLISHSSYEQYF
TGCGCCAGCAGCTTGATAAGCCACAGCTCCTACGAGCAGTACTTC
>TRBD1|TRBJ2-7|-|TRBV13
CASSDRDRRYEQYF
TGTGCCAGCAGCGACCGGGACAGGCGATACGAGCAGTACTTC
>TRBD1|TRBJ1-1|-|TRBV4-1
CASSPDREMSEAFF
TGCGCCAGCAGCCCGGACAGGGAAATGTCTGAAGCTTTCTTT
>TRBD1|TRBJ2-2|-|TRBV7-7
CASSLVFGQGNTGELFF
TGTGCCAGCAGCTTAGTTTTTGGACAGGGGAACACCGGGGAGCTGTTTTTT
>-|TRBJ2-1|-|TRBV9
CASSGLESEQFF
TGTGCCAGCAGCGGCCTTGAGAGCGAGCAGTTCTTC
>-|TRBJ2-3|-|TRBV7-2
CASSPRPYTDRARVAQYF
TGTGCCAGCAGCCCTAGGCCGTACACGGACCGGGCGAGGGTGGCGCAGTATTTT
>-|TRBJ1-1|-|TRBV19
CASSTSGGRTEAFF
TGTGCCAGTAGTACCAGTGGCGGTAGGACTGAAGCTTTCTTT
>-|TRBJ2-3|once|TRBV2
CASRDYTDTQYF
TGTGCCAGCAGAGACTACACAGATACGCAGTATTTT
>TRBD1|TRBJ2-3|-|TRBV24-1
CATSETGTGDTDTQYF
TGTGCCACCAGTGAGACCGGGACAGGGGACACAGATACGCAGTATTTT
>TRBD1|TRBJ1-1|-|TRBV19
CASSRDRRNTEAFF
TGTGCCAGTAGTAGGGACAGGCGGAACACTGAAGCTTTCTTT
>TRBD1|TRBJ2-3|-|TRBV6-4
CASSDSVTGGADTQYF
TGTGCCAGCAGTGACTCAGTGACAGGGGGCGCGGATACGCAGTATTTT
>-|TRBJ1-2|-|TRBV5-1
CASSLGRVRSNYGYTF
TGCGCCAGCAGCTTGGGTCGGGTCAGAAGCAACTATGGCTACACCTTC